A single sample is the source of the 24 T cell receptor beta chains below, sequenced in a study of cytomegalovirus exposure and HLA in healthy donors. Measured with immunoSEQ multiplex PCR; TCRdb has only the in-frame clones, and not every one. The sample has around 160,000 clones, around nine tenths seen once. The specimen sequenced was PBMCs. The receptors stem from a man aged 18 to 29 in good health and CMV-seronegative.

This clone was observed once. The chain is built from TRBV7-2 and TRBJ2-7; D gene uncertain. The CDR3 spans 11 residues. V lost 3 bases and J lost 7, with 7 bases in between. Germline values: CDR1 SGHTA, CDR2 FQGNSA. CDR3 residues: CASSLAVEQYF. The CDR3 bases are TGTGCCAGCAGCTTGGCTGTGGAGCAGTACTTC.

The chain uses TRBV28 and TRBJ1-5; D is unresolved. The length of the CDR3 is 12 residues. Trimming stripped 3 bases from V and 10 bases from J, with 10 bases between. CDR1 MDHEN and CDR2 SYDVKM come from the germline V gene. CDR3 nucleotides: TGTGCCAGCAGTTTTGTCCTGAGACCCCAGCATTTT. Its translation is CASSFVLRPQHF.

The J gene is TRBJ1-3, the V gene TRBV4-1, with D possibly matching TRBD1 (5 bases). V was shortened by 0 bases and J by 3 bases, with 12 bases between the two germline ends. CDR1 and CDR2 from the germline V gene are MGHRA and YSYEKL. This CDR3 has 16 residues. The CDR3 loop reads CASSQEYVDSGNTIYF. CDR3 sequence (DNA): TGCGCCAGCAGCCAAGAATATGTCGACAGTGGAAACACCATATATTTT.

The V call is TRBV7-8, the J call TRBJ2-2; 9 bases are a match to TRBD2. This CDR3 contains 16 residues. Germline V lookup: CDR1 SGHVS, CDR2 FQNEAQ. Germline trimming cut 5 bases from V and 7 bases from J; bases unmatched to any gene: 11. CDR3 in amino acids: CASSPPGGGAIGELFF. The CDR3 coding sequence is TGTGCCAGCAGCCCCCCTGGCGGGGGGGCGATCGGGGAGCTGTTTTTT.

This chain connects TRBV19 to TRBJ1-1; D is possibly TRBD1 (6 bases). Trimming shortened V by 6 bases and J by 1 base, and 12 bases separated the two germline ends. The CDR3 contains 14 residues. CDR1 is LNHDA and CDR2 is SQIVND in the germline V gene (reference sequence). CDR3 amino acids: CASRLGHQNTEAFF. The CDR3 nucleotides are TGTGCCAGTAGACTGGGACACCAGAACACTGAAGCTTTCTTT.

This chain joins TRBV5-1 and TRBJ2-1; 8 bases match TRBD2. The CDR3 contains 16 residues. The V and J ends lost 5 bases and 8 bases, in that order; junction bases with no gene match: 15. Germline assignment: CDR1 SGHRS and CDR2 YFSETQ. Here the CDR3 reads CASSGRGKAGVDEQFF. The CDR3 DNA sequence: TGCGCCAGCAGTGGACGGGGGAAAGCGGGAGTGGATGAGCAGTTCTTC.

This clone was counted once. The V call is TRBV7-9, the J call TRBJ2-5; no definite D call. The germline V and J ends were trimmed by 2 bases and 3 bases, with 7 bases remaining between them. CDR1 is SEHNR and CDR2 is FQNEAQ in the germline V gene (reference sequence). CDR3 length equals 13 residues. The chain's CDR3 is CASSLSREETQYF. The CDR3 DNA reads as TGTGCCAGCAGCTTAAGCCGGGAAGAGACCCAGTACTTC.

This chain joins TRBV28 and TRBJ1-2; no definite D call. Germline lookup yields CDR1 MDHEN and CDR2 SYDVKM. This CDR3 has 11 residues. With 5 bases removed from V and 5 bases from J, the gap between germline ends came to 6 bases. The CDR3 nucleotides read TGTGCCAGCAGTAACTCTTATGGCTACACCTTC. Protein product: CASSNSYGYTF.

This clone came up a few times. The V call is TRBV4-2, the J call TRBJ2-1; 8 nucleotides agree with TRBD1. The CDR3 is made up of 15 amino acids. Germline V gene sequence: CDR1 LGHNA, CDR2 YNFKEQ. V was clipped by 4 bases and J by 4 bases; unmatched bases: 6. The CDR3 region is CASSPQGAQYNEQFF. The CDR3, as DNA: TGTGCCAGCAGCCCTCAGGGGGCCCAATACAATGAGCAGTTCTTC.

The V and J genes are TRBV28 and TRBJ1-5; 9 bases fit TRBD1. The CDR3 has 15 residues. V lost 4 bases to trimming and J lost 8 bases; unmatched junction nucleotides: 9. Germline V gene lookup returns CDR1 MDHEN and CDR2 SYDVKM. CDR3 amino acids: CASSWTGDLWEPQHF. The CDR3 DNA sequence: TGTGCCAGCAGTTGGACAGGGGACCTTTGGGAGCCCCAGCATTTT.

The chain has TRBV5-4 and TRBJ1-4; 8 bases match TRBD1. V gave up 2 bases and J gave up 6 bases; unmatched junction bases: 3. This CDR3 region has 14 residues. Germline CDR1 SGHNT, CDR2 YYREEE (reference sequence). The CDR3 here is CASSFQGADEKLFF. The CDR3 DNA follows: TGTGCCAGCAGCTTTCAGGGGGCGGATGAAAAACTGTTTTTT. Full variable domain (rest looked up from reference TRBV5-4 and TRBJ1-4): ETGVTQSPTHLIKTRGQQVTLRCSSQSGHNTVSWYQQALGQGPQFIFQYYREEENGRGNFPPRFSGLQFPNYSSELNVNALELDDSALYLCASSFQGADEKLFFGSGTQLSVL.

The CDR3 nucleotides read TGTGCCTGGAATACAGGCACCGGGGAGCTGTTTTTT. It yields the protein CAWNTGTGELFF. This chain uses TRBV30 with TRBJ2-2; maybe TRBD1 (5 bases). The length of the CDR3 is 12 residues. CDR1 is GTSNPN, CDR2 SVGIG, per germline (reference sequence). Between the trimmed V and J ends, which lost 4 bases and 4 bases, there was a span of 7 bases.

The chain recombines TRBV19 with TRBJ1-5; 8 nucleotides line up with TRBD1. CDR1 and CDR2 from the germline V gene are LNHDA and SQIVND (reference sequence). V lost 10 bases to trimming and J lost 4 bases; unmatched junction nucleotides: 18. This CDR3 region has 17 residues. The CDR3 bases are TGTGCCACACAAATTTATTCCGGACAGGGCCTTAATCAGCCCCAGCATTTT. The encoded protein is CATQIYSGQGLNQPQHF.

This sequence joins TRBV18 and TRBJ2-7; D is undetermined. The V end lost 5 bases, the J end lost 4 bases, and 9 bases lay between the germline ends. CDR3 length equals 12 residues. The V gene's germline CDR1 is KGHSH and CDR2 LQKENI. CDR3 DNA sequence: TGTGCCAGCTCAGTCACGGAGTACGAGCAGTACTTC. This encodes CASSVTEYEQYF.

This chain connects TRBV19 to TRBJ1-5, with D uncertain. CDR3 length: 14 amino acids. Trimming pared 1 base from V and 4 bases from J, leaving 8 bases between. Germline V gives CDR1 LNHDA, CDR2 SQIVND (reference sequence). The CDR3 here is CASSIGRLNQPQHF. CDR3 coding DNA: TGTGCCAGTAGTATAGGCAGACTAAATCAGCCCCAGCATTTT.

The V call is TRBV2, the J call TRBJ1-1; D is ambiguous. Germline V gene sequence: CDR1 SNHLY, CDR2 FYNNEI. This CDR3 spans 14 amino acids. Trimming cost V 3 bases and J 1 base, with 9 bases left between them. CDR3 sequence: CASSEMAANTEAFF. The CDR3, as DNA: TGTGCCAGCAGTGAGATGGCGGCGAACACTGAAGCTTTCTTT.

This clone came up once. The chain's CDR3 is CASSLSSTEAFF. The CDR3 nucleotides read TGTGCCAGCAGTTTATCTAGCACTGAAGCTTTCTTT. V usage is TRBV28 and J usage is TRBJ1-1; D not resolved. The V end lost 1 base, the J end lost 4 bases, and 4 bases lay between the germline ends. The CDR3 runs to 12 residues. Germline V lookup: CDR1 MDHEN, CDR2 SYDVKM.

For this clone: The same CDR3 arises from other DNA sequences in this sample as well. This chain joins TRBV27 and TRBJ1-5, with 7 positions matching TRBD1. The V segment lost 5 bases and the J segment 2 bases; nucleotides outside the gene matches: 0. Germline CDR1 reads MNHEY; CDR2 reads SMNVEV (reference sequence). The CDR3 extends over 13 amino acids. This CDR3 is CASSGQGNQPQHF. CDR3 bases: TGTGCCAGCAGTGGACAGGGCAATCAGCCCCAGCATTTT.

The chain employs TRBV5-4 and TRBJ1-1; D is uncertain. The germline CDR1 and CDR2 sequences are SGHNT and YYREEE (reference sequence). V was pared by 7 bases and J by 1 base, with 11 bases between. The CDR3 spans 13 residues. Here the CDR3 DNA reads TGTGCCAGCGGAGGACCGAGGAACACTGAAGCTTTCTTT. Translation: CASGGPRNTEAFF.

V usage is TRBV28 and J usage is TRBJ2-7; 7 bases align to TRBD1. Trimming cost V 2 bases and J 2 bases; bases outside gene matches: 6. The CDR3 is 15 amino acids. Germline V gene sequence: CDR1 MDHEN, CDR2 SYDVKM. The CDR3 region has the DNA TGTGCCAGCAGTTTAGAGGGGGCTGCAACCTACGAGCAGTACTTC. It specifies CASSLEGAATYEQYF.

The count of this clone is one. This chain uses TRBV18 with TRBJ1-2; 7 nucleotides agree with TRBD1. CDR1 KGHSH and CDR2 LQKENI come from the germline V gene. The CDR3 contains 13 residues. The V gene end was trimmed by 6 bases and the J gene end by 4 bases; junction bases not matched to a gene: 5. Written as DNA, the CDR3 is TGTGCCAGCTCTCTACAGGGGACCTATGGCTACACCTTC. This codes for CASSLQGTYGYTF.

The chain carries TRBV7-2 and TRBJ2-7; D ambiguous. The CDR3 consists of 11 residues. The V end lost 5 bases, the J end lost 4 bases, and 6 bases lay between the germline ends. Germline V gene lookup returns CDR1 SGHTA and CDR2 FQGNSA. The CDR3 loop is CASSRHYEQYF. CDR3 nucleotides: TGTGCCAGCAGCCGACATTACGAGCAGTACTTC.

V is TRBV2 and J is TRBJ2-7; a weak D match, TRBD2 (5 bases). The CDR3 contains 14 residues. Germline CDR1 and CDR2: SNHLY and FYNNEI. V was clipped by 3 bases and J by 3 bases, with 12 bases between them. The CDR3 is CASSDLAGSYEQYV. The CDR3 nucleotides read TGTGCCAGCAGTGACTTGGCGGGTAGCTACGAGCAGTACGTC.

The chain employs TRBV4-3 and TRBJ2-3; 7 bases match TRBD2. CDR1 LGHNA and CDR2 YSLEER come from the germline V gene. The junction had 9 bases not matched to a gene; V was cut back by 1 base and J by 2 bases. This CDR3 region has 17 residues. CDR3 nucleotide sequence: TGCGCCAGCAGCCAAGGGGCCCAGCGGGGCTTCACAGATACGCAGTATTTT. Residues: CASSQGAQRGFTDTQYF.